These T cell receptor beta chains were read from a single sample in a study of T cells expressing NK-cell markers. TCRdb re-called the 5' RACE reads; every CDR3 protein appears as one record, without DNA. This sample contains 400,000 to 500,000 distinct CDR3 sequences. Sequencing input: blood T cells: a sorted CD56 or NKG2C T cell subset, CD4+ or CD8+ T cells, or bulk PBMC T cells (not recorded which). These receptors were collected from a woman between 18 and 70 years old in good health. Each CDR3 is given with its conserved first and last residue.

>TRBV7-2|TRBJ2-5
CASSLEAAGVTGTQYF
>TRBV20-1|TRBJ2-5
CSGDRDGTQQETQYF
>TRBV3-1|TRBJ1-2
CASSQDGQPHLNYGYTF
>TRBV10-3|TRBJ2-3
CAISGTSGSTDTQYF
>TRBV20-1|TRBJ2-1
CSARTSGRDYNEQFF
>TRBV5-1|TRBJ2-1
CASTQEYNEQFF
>TRBV15|TRBJ2-7
CATSRVPETYYEQYF
>TRBV6-4|TRBJ1-3
CAGGPSTRAGRGPSSGNTIYF
>TRBV29-1|TRBJ2-2
CSVISGTSANTGELFF
>TRBV29-1|TRBJ2-2
CSVAPAWTGELFF
>TRBV19|TRBJ1-5
CASSQYPGFGNQPQHF
>TRBV4-3|TRBJ2-5
CASSQVGGVETQYF
>TRBV25-1|TRBJ2-5
CASSERRGKYQETQYF
>TRBV5-4|TRBJ2-2
CASSLVAREELFF
>TRBV20-1|TRBJ2-1
CSARSQGVAGGPDEQFF
>TRBV20-1|TRBJ2-5
CSAPGQDQETQYF
>TRBV23-1|TRBJ2-4
CASRKTGVAKNIQYF
>TRBV29-1|TRBJ2-7
CSVAVSGTAWQYF
>TRBV21-1|TRBJ2-7
CASSTECGTGGPYEQYF
>TRBV20-1|TRBJ2-1
CSAYPGANEQFF
>TRBV28|TRBJ2-2
CASIEGGGTGELFF
>TRBV9|TRBJ1-2
CASSGDSNYGYTF
>TRBV7-2|TRBJ2-2
CASSSDRANTGELFF
>TRBV12-3/TRBV12-4|TRBJ1-6
CASSFGESPLHF
>TRBV13|TRBJ2-1
CASSPLSGASDNEQFF
>TRBV4-3|TRBJ2-1
CASSQYEGRDAYNEQFF
>TRBV15|TRBJ2-1
CATSRDLGILLYNEQFF
>TRBV6-4|TRBJ2-1
CASRGGGPNNEQFF
>TRBV12-3/TRBV12-4|TRBJ2-2
CASSLRGAEGELFF
>TRBV7-2|TRBJ2-5
CASSFAGAAPQETQYF
>TRBV7-2|TRBJ2-3
CASSPKRGGTDTQYF
>TRBV9|TRBJ1-5
CASSPREHQPQHF
>TRBV12-3/TRBV12-4|TRBJ2-3
CASSLGALLTDTQYF
>TRBV7-2|TRBJ2-2
CASSLYSGSPGELFF
>TRBV12-3/TRBV12-4|TRBJ2-5
CASRGGRVPRETQYF
>TRBV5-1|TRBJ2-7
CASSFYPPDYEQYF
>TRBV5-5|TRBJ2-2
CASSFGPNTGELFF
>TRBV14|TRBJ2-2
CASSQDGVGTSTFSGELFF
>TRBV29-1|TRBJ2-1
CSVENPGQGINEQFF
>TRBV6-2/TRBV6-3|TRBJ2-7
CASSYSIIGLVNYEQYF
>TRBV10-2|TRBJ2-3
CATMRGVGTDTQYF
>TRBV4-2|TRBJ1-1
CASIDGTGKNTEAFF
>TRBV12-3/TRBV12-4|TRBJ2-1
CASVGADYNEQFF
>TRBV20-1|TRBJ1-1
CSARANTGSEAFF
>TRBV27|TRBJ2-1
CASSSYEIAGVINEQFF
>TRBV4-3|TRBJ1-3
CASRASVGNTIYF
>TRBV20-1|TRBJ2-1
CSARTLLAEIYNEQFF
>TRBV6-5|TRBJ1-2
CASSPSDRGRGYTF
>TRBV5-6|TRBJ2-7
CASSLAVERQYF
>TRBV20-1|TRBJ2-1
CSAIDRDTYNEQFF
>TRBV6-4|TRBJ2-1
CASRASISYTEQFF
>TRBV6-2/TRBV6-3|TRBJ2-7
CASSYLQGVGAYEQYF
>TRBV20-1|TRBJ1-2
CSARALGANYGYTF
>TRBV20-1|TRBJ2-3
CSATTSGTSVWQYF
>TRBV5-5|TRBJ2-5
CASSLAANQETQYF